These T cell receptor beta chains were read from a single sample in a study of T cell changes during pregnancy in multiple sclerosis. Libraries were prepared by immunoSEQ multiplex PCR; TCRdb keeps only in-frame clonotypes and omits some of them. The sample holds about 52,000 clones; 90% to 95% are singletons and the top ten take more than 0.3%. This specimen was CD4+ T cells from peripheral blood mononuclear cells, taken before pregnancy. Every receptor here comes from a female donor with multiple sclerosis, enrolled in a pregnancy study. Both conserved end residues are part of each CDR3. Each record gives: D gene, J gene, clone size, V gene, CDR3 DNA, CDR3 protein. A D gene is named only where the DNA matches it firmly. Not every row has a clone size; where given, it reads once, few, many or a size class.

d_call: NA; j_call: TRBJ2-5; clone_size: NA; v_call: TRBV7-7; cdr3_nt: TGTGCCAGCAGCTTAGGGGAGTCGGGCCAAGAGACCCAGTACTTC; cdr3_aa: CASSLGESGQETQYF
d_call: NA; j_call: TRBJ1-1; clone_size: NA; v_call: TRBV28; cdr3_nt: TGTGCCAGCAGTTTACTGGCGGGCACTGAAGCTTTCTTT; cdr3_aa: CASSLLAGTEAFF
d_call: NA; j_call: TRBJ2-7; clone_size: NA; v_call: TRBV19; cdr3_nt: TGTGCCAGTAGTATGGGCACAGGTGAGCAGTACTTC; cdr3_aa: CASSMGTGEQYF
d_call: NA; j_call: TRBJ2-5; clone_size: NA; v_call: TRBV29-1; cdr3_nt: TGCAGCGTGGGAGAGACTAGAAAGGAGACCCAGTACTTC; cdr3_aa: CSVGETRKETQYF
d_call: TRBD1; j_call: TRBJ1-1; clone_size: NA; v_call: TRBV2; cdr3_nt: TGTGCCAGCAGTGACTTCGTACAGGGGGTTCAAGCTTTCTTT; cdr3_aa: CASSDFVQGVQAFF
d_call: TRBD2; j_call: TRBJ2-3; clone_size: NA; v_call: TRBV4-1; cdr3_nt: TGCGCCAGCAGCCAACCAAGCGGGGCCCTCACAGATACGCAGTATTTT; cdr3_aa: CASSQPSGALTDTQYF
d_call: TRBD1; j_call: TRBJ1-1; clone_size: NA; v_call: TRBV2; cdr3_nt: TGTGCCAGCAGTACTGACAGGGCGGAAGCTTTCTTT; cdr3_aa: CASSTDRAEAFF
d_call: NA; j_call: TRBJ2-2; clone_size: few; v_call: TRBV19; cdr3_nt: TGTGCCAGTAGTACAACGTCGTCCGGGCTGTTTTTT; cdr3_aa: CASSTTSSGLFF
d_call: TRBD2; j_call: TRBJ2-1; clone_size: NA; v_call: TRBV9; cdr3_nt: TGTGCCAGCAGCGTAGATTTTGGTGGACTAGCGGGAGGGTTCCATGAGCAGTTCTTC; cdr3_aa: CASSVDFGGLAGGFHEQFF
d_call: TRBD2; j_call: TRBJ2-1; clone_size: NA; v_call: TRBV27; cdr3_nt: TGTGCCAGCAGCCGCACCGGGACTAGCGGGACGAGGCCCTACAATGAGCAGTTCTTC; cdr3_aa: CASSRTGTSGTRPYNEQFF
d_call: NA; j_call: TRBJ2-5; clone_size: NA; v_call: TRBV29-1; cdr3_nt: TGCAGCGTTGAAGGGGCTGGGTCAGAGACCCAGTACTTC; cdr3_aa: CSVEGAGSETQYF
d_call: NA; j_call: TRBJ2-6; clone_size: NA; v_call: TRBV15; cdr3_nt: TGTGCCACCAGCAGAGTCCTCTTTGGGGCCAACGTCCTGACTTTC; cdr3_aa: CATSRVLFGANVLTF
d_call: NA; j_call: TRBJ2-5; clone_size: NA; v_call: TRBV5-1; cdr3_nt: TGCGCCAGCAGTTATACAGGGGGGGGGTACCAAGAGACCCAGTACTTC; cdr3_aa: CASSYTGGGYQETQYF
d_call: TRBD1; j_call: TRBJ2-6; clone_size: once; v_call: TRBV19; cdr3_nt: TGTGCCAGTAGCCAGACAGGGGGCTCTGGGGCCAACGTCCTGACTTTC; cdr3_aa: CASSQTGGSGANVLTF
d_call: TRBD1; j_call: TRBJ1-2; clone_size: NA; v_call: TRBV30; cdr3_nt: TGTGCCTGGAGTCAAGGGGGCGAGTATGGCTACACCTTC; cdr3_aa: CAWSQGGEYGYTF
d_call: NA; j_call: TRBJ1-1; clone_size: once; v_call: TRBV11-2; cdr3_nt: TGTGCCAGCAGCAGAGCAATGAACACTGAAGCTTTCTTT; cdr3_aa: CASSRAMNTEAFF
d_call: NA; j_call: TRBJ2-7; clone_size: NA; v_call: TRBV5-1; cdr3_nt: TGCGCCAGCAGTACTATAAGGGGGTACGAGCAGTACTTC; cdr3_aa: CASSTIRGYEQYF
d_call: NA; j_call: TRBJ1-2; clone_size: NA; v_call: TRBV9; cdr3_nt: TGTGCCAGCAGCGCTCAGGCCTACTATGGCTACACCTTC; cdr3_aa: CASSAQAYYGYTF
d_call: NA; j_call: TRBJ1-1; clone_size: NA; v_call: TRBV19; cdr3_nt: TGTGCCAGTAGGCCACGGGCGACAGTCGAAGCTTTCTTT; cdr3_aa: CASRPRATVEAFF
d_call: NA; j_call: TRBJ2-7; clone_size: NA; v_call: TRBV19; cdr3_nt: TGTGCCAGTAGTATTTACGGGAGAAGAAACGAGCAGTACTTC; cdr3_aa: CASSIYGRRNEQYF
d_call: TRBD2; j_call: TRBJ2-1; clone_size: once; v_call: TRBV5-8; cdr3_nt: TGTGCCAGCAGCAGAGAACTAGCGTTCAATGAGCAGTTCTTC; cdr3_aa: CASSRELAFNEQFF
d_call: NA; j_call: TRBJ2-1; clone_size: NA; v_call: TRBV7-2; cdr3_nt: TGTGCCAGCAGCCCCGCGGCGGGGCCCAATGAGCAGTTCTTC; cdr3_aa: CASSPAAGPNEQFF
d_call: TRBD1; j_call: TRBJ1-5; clone_size: NA; v_call: TRBV7-6; cdr3_nt: TGTGCCAGCAGCGCCCAGACAGGGGGTTTCAATCAGCCCCAGCATTTT; cdr3_aa: CASSAQTGGFNQPQHF
d_call: TRBD2; j_call: TRBJ2-7; clone_size: NA; v_call: TRBV9; cdr3_nt: TGTGCCAGCAGCGTCGGGACTAGCGGGAGGGCAGAGCAGTACTTC; cdr3_aa: CASSVGTSGRAEQYF
d_call: TRBD2; j_call: TRBJ2-5; clone_size: NA; v_call: TRBV5-1; cdr3_nt: TGCGCCAGCAGCCGGGAGACTAGCCGAGAGACCCAGTACTTC; cdr3_aa: CASSRETSRETQYF
d_call: TRBD2; j_call: TRBJ2-1; clone_size: NA; v_call: TRBV4-3; cdr3_nt: TGCGCCAGCAGCCTGGTAGCGGGAGGACGAAATGAGCAGTTCTTC; cdr3_aa: CASSLVAGGRNEQFF
d_call: NA; j_call: TRBJ1-1; clone_size: few; v_call: TRBV7-9; cdr3_nt: TGTGCCAGCGGGAGCATTAACACTGAAGCTTTCTTT; cdr3_aa: CASGSINTEAFF
d_call: NA; j_call: TRBJ1-5; clone_size: NA; v_call: TRBV21-1; cdr3_nt: TGTGCCAGCAGCGGACAGGGGTTTGGCAATCAGCCCCAGCATTTT; cdr3_aa: CASSGQGFGNQPQHF
d_call: NA; j_call: TRBJ2-5; clone_size: NA; v_call: TRBV7-8; cdr3_nt: TGTGCCAGCAGCTCCCCGGAGGGTGGAGAGACCCAGTACTTC; cdr3_aa: CASSSPEGGETQYF
d_call: NA; j_call: TRBJ1-1; clone_size: NA; v_call: TRBV4-3; cdr3_nt: TGCGCCAGCAGCAGGGGTTTAGAGAACACTGAAGCTTTCTTT; cdr3_aa: CASSRGLENTEAFF
d_call: TRBD2; j_call: TRBJ2-2; clone_size: NA; v_call: TRBV11-3; cdr3_nt: TGTGCCAGCAGCCCCAGGGCTAGCGGGAACACCGGGGAGCTGTTTTTT; cdr3_aa: CASSPRASGNTGELFF
d_call: TRBD2; j_call: TRBJ2-1; clone_size: NA; v_call: TRBV9; cdr3_nt: TGTGCCAGCAGCGTAGCGGCTAGCGGGAGAGGGTATCCCCTTGGGGGTGAGCAGTTCTTC; cdr3_aa: CASSVAASGRGYPLGGEQFF
d_call: TRBD1; j_call: TRBJ2-3; clone_size: NA; v_call: TRBV5-1; cdr3_nt: TGCGCCAGCAGCTGGGGCGAGGGGGCTCTTACAGATACGCAGTATTTT; cdr3_aa: CASSWGEGALTDTQYF
d_call: TRBD1; j_call: TRBJ1-5; clone_size: NA; v_call: TRBV6-1; cdr3_nt: TGTGCCAGCAGTCCTGGGACAGGGATGAGTCAGCCCCAGCATTTT; cdr3_aa: CASSPGTGMSQPQHF
d_call: NA; j_call: TRBJ2-7; clone_size: NA; v_call: TRBV5-1; cdr3_nt: TGCGCCAGCAGCTCAGGGGTCCCCCCAAACGAGCAGTACTTC; cdr3_aa: CASSSGVPPNEQYF
d_call: TRBD2; j_call: TRBJ2-3; clone_size: NA; v_call: TRBV7-3; cdr3_nt: TGTGCCAGCAGCCTGGGACTAGCGGGAGAGGTGGATACGCAGTATTTT; cdr3_aa: CASSLGLAGEVDTQYF
d_call: TRBD1; j_call: TRBJ1-2; clone_size: once; v_call: TRBV5-1; cdr3_nt: TGCGCCAGCAGCTTGGAGCCGACAGGGGGCGACTATGGCTACACCTTC; cdr3_aa: CASSLEPTGGDYGYTF
d_call: NA; j_call: TRBJ2-3; clone_size: NA; v_call: TRBV11-2; cdr3_nt: TGTGCCAGCAGCTTAGCGAAGACAGGATACACAGATACGCAGTATTTT; cdr3_aa: CASSLAKTGYTDTQYF
d_call: NA; j_call: TRBJ2-3; clone_size: NA; v_call: TRBV7-2; cdr3_nt: TGTGCCAGCAGCTTAGCGCAGGCTAGCGGCACAGATACGCAGTATTTT; cdr3_aa: CASSLAQASGTDTQYF
d_call: TRBD2; j_call: TRBJ2-1; clone_size: NA; v_call: TRBV4-1; cdr3_nt: TGCGCCAGCAGCTATCGACCGGGACTACCCGAGCAGTTCTTC; cdr3_aa: CASSYRPGLPEQFF
d_call: NA; j_call: TRBJ1-1; clone_size: NA; v_call: TRBV7-6; cdr3_nt: TGTGCCAGCAGCTTAGCGACAAATTTCATGAACACTGAAGCTTTCTTT; cdr3_aa: CASSLATNFMNTEAFF
d_call: TRBD1; j_call: TRBJ1-4; clone_size: few; v_call: TRBV30; cdr3_nt: TGTGCCTGGGGAGACAGGGTGGGCACTAATGAAAAACTGTTTTTT; cdr3_aa: CAWGDRVGTNEKLFF
d_call: NA; j_call: TRBJ1-5; clone_size: NA; v_call: TRBV2; cdr3_nt: TGTGCCAGCAGGAGGGAGAGCAATCAGCCCCAGCATTTT; cdr3_aa: CASRRESNQPQHF
d_call: TRBD1; j_call: TRBJ2-1; clone_size: NA; v_call: TRBV6-1; cdr3_nt: TGTGCCAGCAGTGAATCGGACAGGGCCTACAATGAGCAGTTCTTC; cdr3_aa: CASSESDRAYNEQFF
d_call: TRBD2; j_call: TRBJ2-1; clone_size: NA; v_call: TRBV19; cdr3_nt: TGTGCCAGCGGACTAGCGGGACGCAATGAGCAGTTCTTC; cdr3_aa: CASGLAGRNEQFF
d_call: TRBD1; j_call: TRBJ2-7; clone_size: NA; v_call: TRBV18; cdr3_nt: TGTGCCAGCTCACCCTACATGACAGGGGGTGACGAGCAGTACTTC; cdr3_aa: CASSPYMTGGDEQYF
d_call: NA; j_call: TRBJ1-5; clone_size: NA; v_call: TRBV19; cdr3_nt: TGTGCCAGTAGTATTTCCCGGGAGCCCCAGCATTTT; cdr3_aa: CASSISREPQHF
d_call: TRBD1; j_call: TRBJ1-3; clone_size: NA; v_call: TRBV7-8; cdr3_nt: TGTGCCAGCAGCTTTGAGACAGGGGCTTCTTCTGGAAACACCATATATTTT; cdr3_aa: CASSFETGASSGNTIYF
d_call: TRBD2; j_call: TRBJ2-5; clone_size: once; v_call: TRBV7-2; cdr3_nt: TGTGCCAGCAGCCCCGTAGCGGGACAAGAGACCCAGTACTTC; cdr3_aa: CASSPVAGQETQYF
d_call: TRBD1; j_call: TRBJ1-2; clone_size: NA; v_call: TRBV19; cdr3_nt: TGTGCCAGTAGTGTGACAGGGGACTATGGCTACACCTTC; cdr3_aa: CASSVTGDYGYTF
d_call: NA; j_call: TRBJ1-1; clone_size: few; v_call: TRBV28; cdr3_nt: TGTGCCAGCAGTTTAGCAGGGATTGTGAACACTGAAGCTTTCTTT; cdr3_aa: CASSLAGIVNTEAFF